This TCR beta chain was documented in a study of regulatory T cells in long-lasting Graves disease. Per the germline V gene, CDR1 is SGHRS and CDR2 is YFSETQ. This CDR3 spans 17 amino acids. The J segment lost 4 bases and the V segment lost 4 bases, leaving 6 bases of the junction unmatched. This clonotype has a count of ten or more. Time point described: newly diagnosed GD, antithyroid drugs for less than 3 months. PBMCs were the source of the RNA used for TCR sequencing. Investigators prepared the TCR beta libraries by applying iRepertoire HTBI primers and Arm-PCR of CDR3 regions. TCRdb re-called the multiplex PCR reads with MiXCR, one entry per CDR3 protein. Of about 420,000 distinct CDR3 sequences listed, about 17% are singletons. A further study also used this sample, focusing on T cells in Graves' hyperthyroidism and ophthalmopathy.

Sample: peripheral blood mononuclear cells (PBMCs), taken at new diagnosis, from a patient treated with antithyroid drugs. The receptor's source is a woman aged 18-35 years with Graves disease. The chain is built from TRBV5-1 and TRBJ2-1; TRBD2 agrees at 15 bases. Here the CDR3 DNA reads TGCGCCAGCAGCGGCGGGACTAGCGGGAGGTTATACAATGAGCAGTTCTTC. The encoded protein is CASSGGTSGRLYNEQFF. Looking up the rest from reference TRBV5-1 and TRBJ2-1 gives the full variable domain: KAGVTQTPRYLIKTRGQQVTLSCSPISGHRSVSWYQQTPGQGLQFLFEYFSETQRNKGNFPGRFSGRQFSNSRSEMNVSTLELGDSALYLCASSGGTSGRLYNEQFFGPGTRLTVL.